The 31 T cell receptor beta chains in this list originate from one sample, sequenced in a study of shared clonotypes between healthy human individuals. Profiling relied on immunoSEQ multiplex PCR, and the TCRdb table lists in-frame clones only, not all of them. The sample shows about 1 million clones, around 74% of them seen only once. The sample comprised memory CD4+ T cells sorted from blood. Subset reported: CD45RA-negative fraction. Receptors were obtained from a man aged 18 to 30 in good health.

The chain is built from TRBV2 and TRBJ2-3; D not certain. The V end was cut by 5 bases, the J end by 3 bases, with 9 bases between. The V gene's germline CDR1 is SNHLY and CDR2 FYNNEI. This CDR3 has 13 amino acids. CDR3 sequence (DNA): TGTGCCAGCAGTTTTACAGAGACAGATACGCAGTATTTT. Encoded protein: CASSFTETDTQYF.

The chain couples TRBV19 to TRBJ2-3; TRBD2 agrees at 9 bases. Germline V lookup: CDR1 LNHDA, CDR2 SQIVND (reference sequence). This CDR3 is built from 16 residues. With V trimmed by 6 bases and J by 4 bases, 11 bases remained unmatched. The CDR3 DNA follows: TGTGCCAGTAGGGACGGTAGCGGGGGACTCCCAGATACGCAGTATTTT. It codes for CASRDGSGGLPDTQYF.

V gene TRBV27 combines with J gene TRBJ1-5, with D tentatively TRBD1 (6 bases). CDR1 is MNHEY and CDR2 is SMNVEV in the germline V gene (reference sequence). With 3 bases removed from V and 6 bases from J, the gap between germline ends came to 18 bases. The CDR3 runs 16 residues. CDR3 nucleotide sequence: TGTGCCAGCAGTTTTGGTAGGGGGGGGGCTTCTCAGCCCCAGCATTTT. This encodes CASSFGRGGASQPQHF.

The chain carries TRBV5-1 and TRBJ2-1, with D perhaps matching TRBD1 (6 bases). Germline lookup yields CDR1 SGHRS and CDR2 YFSETQ. With 0 bases removed from V and 3 bases from J, the gap between germline ends came to 7 bases. This CDR3 is built from 14 residues. CDR3 in DNA: TGCGCCAGCAGCTTGGGGGACAACTACAATGAGCAGTTCTTC. Protein sequence: CASSLGDNYNEQFF.

The rearrangement uses TRBV5-4 and TRBJ2-1, with TRBD2 identical over 13 bases. V shed 0 bases and J 2 bases; nucleotides not matched to a gene: 2. The CDR3 runs 17 residues. Germline V CDR1 and CDR2: SGHNT, YYREEE (reference sequence). The CDR3 DNA sequence: TGTGCCAGCAGCTTGGAACTAGCGGGAGGGCCCTACAATGAGCAGTTCTTC. As protein: CASSLELAGGPYNEQFF.

The chain joins TRBV19 to TRBJ2-7, with 8 bases aligning to TRBD1. Trimming cost V 6 bases and J 6 bases; bases outside gene matches: 10. Germline CDR1 is LNHDA and CDR2 is SQIVND (reference sequence). The CDR3 has 14 residues. Here the CDR3 DNA reads TGTGCCAGTAGCGGGACCGGGACAGGTGTCGAGCAGTACTTC. Protein product: CASSGTGTGVEQYF.

This clone has at least ten counts. The CDR3 DNA reads as TGTGCCAGCAGGGCCTACTCTGGAAACACCATATATTTT. Protein product: CASRAYSGNTIYF. This chain joins TRBV2 and TRBJ1-3; D is undetermined. V gave up 6 bases and J gave up 0 bases, with 6 bases separating them. CDR1 and CDR2 from the germline V gene are SNHLY and FYNNEI. The CDR3 totals 13 residues.

The chain joins TRBV4-1 to TRBJ1-2; D gene uncertain. CDR3 length equals 16 residues. V lost 4 bases and J 0 bases, leaving 15 bases between the germline ends. In germline, CDR1 is MGHRA, CDR2 YSYEKL. CDR3 sequence: CASSLTTAATNYGYTF. In DNA, the CDR3 is TGCGCCAGCAGCCTTACAACGGCGGCCACTAACTATGGCTACACCTTC.

The chain couples TRBV6-1 to TRBJ1-5; D is unresolved. The CDR3 is made up of 17 amino acids. V was pared by 2 bases and J by 0 bases, with 14 bases between. CDR1 and CDR2 (germline): MNHNS, SASEGT. The CDR3 is CASSESLGRLSNQPQHF. DNA of the CDR3: TGTGCCAGCAGTGAAAGTTTAGGGAGACTTAGCAATCAGCCCCAGCATTTT.

This clone was detected a few times. V usage is TRBV11-1 and J usage is TRBJ2-1; the match to TRBD2 covers 9 bases. The CDR3 is 17 amino acids. Germline V gene lookup returns CDR1 SGHAT and CDR2 FQDESV (reference sequence). V lost 0 bases, J lost 8 bases, and 11 bases stayed unmatched. The CDR3 reads CASSLASARGGGYEQFF. The CDR3 DNA follows: TGTGCCAGCAGCTTAGCGAGTGCGCGCGGGGGGGGCTATGAGCAGTTCTTC.

A few counts support this clone. The chain recombines TRBV5-4 with TRBJ2-7, with 9 bases identical to TRBD1. The CDR3 is 13 amino acids. Germline CDR1 SGHNT, CDR2 YYREEE (reference sequence). The V gene end was trimmed by 4 bases and the J gene end by 3 bases; junction bases not matched to a gene: 2. The CDR3 region has the DNA TGTGCCAGCAGCATGGGACAGGGCTACGAGCAGTACTTC. This translates into CASSMGQGYEQYF.

This clone was found a few times. The chain links TRBV5-6 to TRBJ1-2, with TRBD1 matching over 8 bases. CDR3 length: 14 residues. Germline trimming cut 4 bases from V and 7 bases from J; bases unmatched to any gene: 9. Germline loops: CDR1 SGHDT, CDR2 YYEEEE. Here the CDR3 DNA reads TGTGCCAGCAGCCTGGGACAGGCGAGATCTGGCTACACCTTC. Translating gives CASSLGQARSGYTF.

In the case of this clone: Other DNA sequences in the sample encode the same CDR3. The V and J genes are TRBV11-3 and TRBJ2-7, with D unclear. CDR1 SGHNT and CDR2 YENEEA come from the germline V gene. The CDR3 has 13 amino acids. V shed 3 bases and J shed 0 bases, with 6 bases lying between them. This chain's CDR3 is CASSFRSSYEQYF. The CDR3 DNA is TGTGCCAGCAGCTTTCGGAGCTCCTACGAGCAGTACTTC.

This clone was detected a few times. The V call is TRBV7-6, the J call TRBJ2-7; TRBD2 aligns across 8 bases. Unmatched junction bases numbered 8, after V lost 5 bases and J lost 2 bases. This CDR3 is built from 15 residues. Germline CDR1 SGHVS, CDR2 FNYEAQ. The CDR3 here is CASSPQREKPYEQYF. CDR3 DNA sequence: TGTGCCAGCAGCCCACAGCGGGAGAAGCCCTACGAGCAGTACTTC.

The rearrangement links TRBV5-1 to TRBJ2-1; 13 bases are shared with TRBD2. The germline V gene encodes CDR1 SGHRS and CDR2 YFSETQ. The CDR3 covers 14 residues. V lost 7 bases, J lost 10 bases, and 8 bases stayed unmatched. The DNA for the CDR3 is TGCGCCAGCTACTGGGGACTAGCGGGAAGCGAGCAGTTCTTC. It is translated as CASYWGLAGSEQFF.

The chain joins TRBV10-3 to TRBJ2-3; 8 bases map to TRBD2. J lost 0 bases, V lost 7 bases, and 6 bases had no gene match. The CDR3 is 15 amino acids. Germline V CDR1 and CDR2: ENHRY, SYGVKD. The CDR3 spells CAITPGGASTDTQYF. CDR3 nucleotide sequence: TGTGCCATCACCCCCGGGGGGGCGAGCACAGATACGCAGTATTTT.

The gene calls are TRBV27 and TRBJ2-7, with D perhaps matching TRBD1 or TRBD2 (5 bases each). Trimming removed 10 bases at V and 2 bases at J, with 15 bases between. Germline V lookup: CDR1 MNHEY, CDR2 SMNVEV (reference sequence). The CDR3 sequence is 13 residues long. CDR3 region: CATKSGRTYEQYF. The CDR3 DNA reads as TGTGCCACGAAATCGGGACGGACCTACGAGCAGTACTTC.

The V gene is TRBV10-2, the J gene TRBJ2-5; D call uncertain. Germline V lookup: CDR1 WSHSY, CDR2 SAAADI. The CDR3 length is 11 residues. V was pared by 4 bases and J by 4 bases, with 4 bases between. The CDR3 nucleotides read TGCGCCAGCAGTGGTGTAGAGACCCAGTACTTC. The encoded protein is CASSGVETQYF.

The chain has TRBV4-3 and TRBJ1-4; D is unclear. The CDR3 length is 15 residues. Trimming took 0 bases from V and 7 from J, leaving 12 bases between them. The germline V gene has CDR1 LGHNA and CDR2 YSLEER. CDR3 residues: CASSQDSGDGEKLFF. The CDR3 DNA is TGCGCCAGCAGCCAAGATAGTGGCGATGGTGAAAAACTGTTTTTT.

The V and J genes are TRBV6-1 and TRBJ2-7; 7 nucleotides match TRBD1. V was clipped by 4 bases and J by 5 bases; unmatched bases: 11. The CDR3 contains 15 residues. Germline CDR1 and CDR2: MNHNS and SASEGT. The CDR3 DNA reads as TGTGCCAGCAGTGGGGGGCAGGGGGAATTCGACGAGCAGTACTTC. Translated: CASSGGQGEFDEQYF.

This rearrangement joins TRBV7-9 to TRBJ2-6, with D maybe TRBD2 (5 bases). Trimming pared 10 bases from V and 0 bases from J, leaving 13 bases between. CDR1 is SEHNR, CDR2 FQNEAQ, per germline (reference sequence). This CDR3 comprises 15 residues. CDR3 nucleotide sequence: TGTGCCACCCCAATAGGGAGCTCTGGGGCCAACGTCCTGACTTTC. Translation gives CATPIGSSGANVLTF.

The chain is built from TRBV10-1 and TRBJ2-2, with D perhaps assigned TRBD1 or TRBD2 (5 bases each). The germline gives CDR1 WNHNN, CDR2 SYGVQD (reference sequence). CDR3 length: 14 amino acids. V lost 8 bases and J 2 bases, leaving 12 bases between the germline ends. The CDR3 DNA follows: TGCGCCAGCGCCGGGACCTTCAACACCGGGGAGCTGTTTTTT. Translation gives CASAGTFNTGELFF.

CDR3 in amino acids: CASSFGTSQETQYF. The CDR3 DNA reads TGTGCCAGCAGCTTCGGGACTTCTCAAGAGACCCAGTACTTC. V and J are TRBV5-5 and TRBJ2-5, with a weak D call TRBD2 (6 bases). CDR3 length equals 14 residues. CDR1 and CDR2 from the germline V gene are SGHKS and YYEKEE (reference sequence). V was clipped by 2 bases and J by 2 bases, with 10 bases between them.

This clone was counted many times. This CDR3 is CASSAGRWQPQHF. Here the CDR3 DNA reads TGTGCCAGCAGCGCAGGGAGATGGCAGCCCCAGCATTTT. This chain connects TRBV7-2 to TRBJ1-5; D perhaps matches TRBD1 (5 bases). The CDR3 spans 13 residues. Germline CDR1 is SGHTA and CDR2 is FQGNSA. The ends were cut back, 5 bases at V and 7 bases at J, with 12 bases in the middle. Complete variable domain (other parts from reference TRBV7-2 and TRBJ1-5): GAGVSQSPSNKVTEKGKDVELRCDPISGHTALYWYRQSLGQGLEFLIYFQGNSAPDKSGLPSDRFSAERTGGSVSTLTIQRTQQEDSAVYLCASSAGRWQPQHFGDGTRLSIL.

The CDR3: CASSPGDRGQETQYF. In DNA, the CDR3 is TGTGCCAGCAGCCCAGGGGACAGGGGCCAAGAGACCCAGTACTTC. J is TRBJ2-5 and V is TRBV25-1, with TRBD1 matching 10 bases. After removal of 6 bases from V and 1 base from J, the junction contained 5 bases not matched to a gene. Germline V gene sequence: CDR1 MGHDK, CDR2 SYGVNS. The CDR3 is 15 residues long.

V is TRBV27 and J is TRBJ2-7, with D hard to call. Trimming cost V 0 bases and J 2 bases, with 11 bases left between them. The CDR3 runs to 15 residues. Per germline, CDR1 MNHEY and CDR2 SMNVEV (reference sequence). As DNA, the CDR3 is TGTGCCAGCAGTTTATCAGGGCTAGGGACCTACGAGCAGTACTTC. Translating it yields CASSLSGLGTYEQYF.

About this clone: Different DNA sequences within this sample yield the same CDR3. The rearrangement uses TRBV4-1 and TRBJ1-2; possibly TRBD1 for D (5 bases). The CDR3 loop spans 13 amino acids. V was trimmed by 1 base and J by 4 bases, leaving 7 bases between them. In germline, CDR1 is MGHRA, CDR2 YSYEKL. Here the CDR3 DNA reads TGCGCCAGCAGCCAAGGACAGATCTATGGCTACACCTTC. It encodes CASSQGQIYGYTF.

This clone showed up just once. A read error may explain this, as a much larger clone is one base away. The same CDR3 can be traced to other DNA sequences in this sample. The CDR3 loop reads CASSSYTDTQYF. In nucleotides, the CDR3 is TGTGCCAGCAGCTCCTACACAGATACGCAGTATTTT. The gene calls are TRBV11-3 and TRBJ2-3; D is unresolved. Germline V lookup: CDR1 SGHNT, CDR2 YENEEA. With 4 bases removed from V and 2 bases from J, the gap between germline ends came to 4 bases. The CDR3 totals 12 residues.

Only a few counts were recorded for this clone. This specimen includes other DNA sequences encoding the same CDR3. The rearrangement uses TRBV30 and TRBJ1-1; D gene uncertain. The length of the CDR3 is 14 residues. Germline V gives CDR1 GTSNPN, CDR2 SVGIG (reference sequence). V lost 0 bases and J lost 2, with 10 bases in between. The CDR3 spells CAWSVPDRNTEAFF. CDR3 in DNA: TGTGCCTGGAGTGTACCGGATAGAAACACTGAAGCTTTCTTT.

The chain recombines TRBV5-6 with TRBJ2-2; perhaps TRBD1 as D (5 bases). Trimming pared 0 bases from V and 7 bases from J, leaving 16 bases between. This CDR3 spans 16 amino acids. Germline V lookup: CDR1 SGHDT, CDR2 YYEEEE. This chain's CDR3 is CASSLVGPHLGGELFF. DNA for the CDR3: TGTGCCAGCAGCTTGGTGGGGCCTCACCTAGGCGGGGAGCTGTTTTTT.

In its sample, this clone was seen a few times. The chain carries TRBV9 and TRBJ1-3; D is possibly TRBD1 (5 bases). The CDR3 is 16 amino acids. Between the trimmed V and J ends, which lost 0 bases and 0 bases, there was a span of 10 bases. Germline assignment: CDR1 SGDLS and CDR2 YYNGEE. The CDR3 nucleotides read TGTGCCAGCAGCGTAGCGGGACCGAACTCTGGAAACACCATATATTTT. Its protein is CASSVAGPNSGNTIYF.